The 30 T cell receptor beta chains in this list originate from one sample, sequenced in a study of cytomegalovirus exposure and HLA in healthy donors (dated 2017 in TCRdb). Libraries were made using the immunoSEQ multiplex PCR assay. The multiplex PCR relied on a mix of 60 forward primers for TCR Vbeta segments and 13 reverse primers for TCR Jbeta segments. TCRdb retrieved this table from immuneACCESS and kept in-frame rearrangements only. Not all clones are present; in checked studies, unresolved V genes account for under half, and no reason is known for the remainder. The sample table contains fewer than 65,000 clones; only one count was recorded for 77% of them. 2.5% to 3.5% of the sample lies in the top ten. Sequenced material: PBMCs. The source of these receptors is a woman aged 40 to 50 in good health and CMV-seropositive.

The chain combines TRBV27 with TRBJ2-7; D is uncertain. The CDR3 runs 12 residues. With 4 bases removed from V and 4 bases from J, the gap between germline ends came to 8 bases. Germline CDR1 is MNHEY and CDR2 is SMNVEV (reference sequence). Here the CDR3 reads CASSSTWYEQYF. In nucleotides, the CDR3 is TGTGCCAGCAGTTCAACTTGGTACGAGCAGTACTTC.

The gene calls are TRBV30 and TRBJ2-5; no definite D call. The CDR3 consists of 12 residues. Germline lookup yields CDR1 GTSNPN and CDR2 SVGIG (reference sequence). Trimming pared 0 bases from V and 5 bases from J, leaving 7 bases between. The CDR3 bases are TGTGCCTGGAGTGTGGCACCGGAGACCCAGTACTTC. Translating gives CAWSVAPETQYF.

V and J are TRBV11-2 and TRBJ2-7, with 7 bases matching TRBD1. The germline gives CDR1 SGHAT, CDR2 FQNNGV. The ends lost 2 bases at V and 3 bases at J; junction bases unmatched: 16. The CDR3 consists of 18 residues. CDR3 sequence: CASSLPPNDRALGYEQYF. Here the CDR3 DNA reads TGTGCCAGCAGCTTACCACCGAATGACAGGGCCCTAGGCTACGAGCAGTACTTC. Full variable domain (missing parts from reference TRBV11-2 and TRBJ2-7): EAGVAQSPRYKIIEKRQSVAFWCNPISGHATLYWYQQILGQGPKLLIQFQNNGVVDDSQLPKDRFSAERLKGVDSTLKIQPAKLEDSAVYLCASSLPPNDRALGYEQYFGPGTRLTVT.

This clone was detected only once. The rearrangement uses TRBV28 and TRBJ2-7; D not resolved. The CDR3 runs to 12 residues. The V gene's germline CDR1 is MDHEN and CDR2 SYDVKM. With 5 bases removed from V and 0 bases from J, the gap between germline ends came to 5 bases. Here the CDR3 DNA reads TGTGCCAGCAGTCAGAACTCCTACGAGCAGTACTTC. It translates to CASSQNSYEQYF.

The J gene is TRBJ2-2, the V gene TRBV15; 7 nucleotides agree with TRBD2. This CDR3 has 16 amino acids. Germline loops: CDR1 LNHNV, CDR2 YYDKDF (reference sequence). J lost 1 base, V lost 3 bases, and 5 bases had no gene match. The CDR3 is CATSRAPGGNTGELFF. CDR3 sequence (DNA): TGTGCCACCAGCAGGGCACCGGGGGGGAACACCGGGGAGCTGTTTTTT.

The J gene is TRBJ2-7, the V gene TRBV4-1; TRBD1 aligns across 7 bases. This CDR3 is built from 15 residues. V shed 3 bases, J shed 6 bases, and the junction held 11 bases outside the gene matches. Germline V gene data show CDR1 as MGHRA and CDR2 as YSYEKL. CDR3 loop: CASSHDRVRQLEQYF. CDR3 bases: TGCGCCAGCAGCCATGACAGGGTCCGGCAACTCGAGCAGTACTTC.

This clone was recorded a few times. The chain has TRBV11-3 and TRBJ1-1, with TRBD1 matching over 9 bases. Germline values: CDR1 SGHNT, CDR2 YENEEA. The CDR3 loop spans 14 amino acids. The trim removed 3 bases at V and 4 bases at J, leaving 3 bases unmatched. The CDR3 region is CASSLGQGSTEAFF. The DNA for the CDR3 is TGTGCCAGCAGCTTGGGACAGGGATCCACTGAAGCTTTCTTT.

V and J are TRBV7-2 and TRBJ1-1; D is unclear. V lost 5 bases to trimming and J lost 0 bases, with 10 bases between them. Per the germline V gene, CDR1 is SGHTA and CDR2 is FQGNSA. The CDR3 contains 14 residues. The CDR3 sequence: CASSQARLNTEAFF. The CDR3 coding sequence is TGTGCCAGCAGCCAGGCGAGATTGAACACTGAAGCTTTCTTT.

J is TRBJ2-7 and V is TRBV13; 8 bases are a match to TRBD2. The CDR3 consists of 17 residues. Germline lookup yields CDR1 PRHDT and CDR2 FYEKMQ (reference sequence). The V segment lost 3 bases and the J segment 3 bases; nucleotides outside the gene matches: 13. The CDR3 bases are TGTGCCAGCAGCTTCCCCTTGGGGGCGGGGGGAAGCTACGAGCAGTACTTC. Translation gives CASSFPLGAGGSYEQYF. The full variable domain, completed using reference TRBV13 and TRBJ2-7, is AAGVIQSPRHLIKEKRETATLKCYPIPRHDTVYWYQQGPGQDPQFLISFYEKMQSDKGSIPDRFSAQQFSDYHSELNMSSLELGDSALYFCASSFPLGAGGSYEQYFGPGTRLTVT.

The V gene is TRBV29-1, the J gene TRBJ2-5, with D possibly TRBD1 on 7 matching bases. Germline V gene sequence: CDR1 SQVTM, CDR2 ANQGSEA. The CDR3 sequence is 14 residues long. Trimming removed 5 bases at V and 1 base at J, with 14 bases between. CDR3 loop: CSVPRQGGQETQYF. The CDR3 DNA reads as TGCAGCGTTCCACGACAGGGAGGCCAAGAGACCCAGTACTTC.

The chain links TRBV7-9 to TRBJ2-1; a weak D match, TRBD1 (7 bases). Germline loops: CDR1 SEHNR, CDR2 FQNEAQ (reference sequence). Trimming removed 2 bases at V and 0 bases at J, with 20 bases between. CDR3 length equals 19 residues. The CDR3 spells CASSLTTTGEASSYNEQFF. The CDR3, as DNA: TGTGCCAGCAGCTTAACAACCACAGGGGAGGCGAGCTCCTACAATGAGCAGTTCTTC.

The CDR3 region is CASRLTSSGEQFF. The CDR3 region has the DNA TGTGCCAGCAGGCTGACTAGTTCCGGTGAGCAGTTCTTC. The V and J genes are TRBV13 and TRBJ2-1; D is possibly TRBD2 (6 bases). The V and J ends lost 6 bases and 9 bases respectively, with 15 bases between them. Per the germline V gene, CDR1 is PRHDT and CDR2 is FYEKMQ (reference sequence). The CDR3 sequence is 13 residues long.

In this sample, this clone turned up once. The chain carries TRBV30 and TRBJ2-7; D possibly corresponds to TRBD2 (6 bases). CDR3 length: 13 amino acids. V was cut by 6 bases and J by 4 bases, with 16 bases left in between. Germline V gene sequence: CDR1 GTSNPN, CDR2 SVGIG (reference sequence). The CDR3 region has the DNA TGTGCCTGTACCTGGGCAGGGAGGTACGAGCAGTACTTC. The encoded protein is CACTWAGRYEQYF.

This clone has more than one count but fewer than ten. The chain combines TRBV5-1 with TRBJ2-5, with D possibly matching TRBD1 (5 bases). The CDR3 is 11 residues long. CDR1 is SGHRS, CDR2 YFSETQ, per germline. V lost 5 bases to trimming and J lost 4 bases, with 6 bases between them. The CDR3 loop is CASRDIETQYF. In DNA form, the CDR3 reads TGCGCCAGCAGGGACATAGAGACCCAGTACTTC.

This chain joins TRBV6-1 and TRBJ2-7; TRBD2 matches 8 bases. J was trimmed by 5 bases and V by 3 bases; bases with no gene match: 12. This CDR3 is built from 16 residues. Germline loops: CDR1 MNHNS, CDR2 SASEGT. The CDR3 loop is CASSDVGRGVLDEQYF. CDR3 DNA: TGTGCCAGCAGTGACGTTGGGCGGGGGGTCCTTGACGAGCAGTACTTC.

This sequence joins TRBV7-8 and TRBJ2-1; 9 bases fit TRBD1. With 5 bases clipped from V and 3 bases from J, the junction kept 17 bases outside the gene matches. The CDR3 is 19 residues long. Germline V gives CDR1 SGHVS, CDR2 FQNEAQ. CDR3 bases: TGTGCCAGCAGCCCTCGAGTAGGGGGACAGGGTAATGGCTACAATGAGCAGTTCTTC. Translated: CASSPRVGGQGNGYNEQFF.

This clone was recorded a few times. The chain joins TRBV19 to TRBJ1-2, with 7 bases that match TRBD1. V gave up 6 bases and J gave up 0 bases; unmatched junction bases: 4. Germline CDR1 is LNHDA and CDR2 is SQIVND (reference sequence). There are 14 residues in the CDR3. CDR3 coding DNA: TGTGCCAGTAGCCGACAGGGTTCTAACTATGGCTACACCTTC. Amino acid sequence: CASSRQGSNYGYTF.

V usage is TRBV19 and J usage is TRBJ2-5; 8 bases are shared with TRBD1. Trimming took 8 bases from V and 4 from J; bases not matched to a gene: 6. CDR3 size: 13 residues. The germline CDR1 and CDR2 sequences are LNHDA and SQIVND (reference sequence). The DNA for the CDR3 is TGTGCCAGTTCCGACAGGGGTGGAGAGACCCAGTACTTC. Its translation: CASSDRGGETQYF.

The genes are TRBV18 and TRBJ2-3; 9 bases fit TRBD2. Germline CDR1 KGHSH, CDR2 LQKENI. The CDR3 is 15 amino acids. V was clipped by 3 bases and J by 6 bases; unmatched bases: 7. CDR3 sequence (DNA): TGTGCCAGCTCACCGACTAGCGGTGGGTGGGATACGCAGTATTTT. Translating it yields CASSPTSGGWDTQYF.

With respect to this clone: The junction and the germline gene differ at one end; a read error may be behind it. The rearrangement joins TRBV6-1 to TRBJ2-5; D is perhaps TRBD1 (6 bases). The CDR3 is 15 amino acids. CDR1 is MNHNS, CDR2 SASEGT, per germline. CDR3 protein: CANSPGRGSGETQYF. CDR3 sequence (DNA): TGTGCCAACAGTCCGGGCAGGGGTAGTGGGGAGACCCAGTACTTC.

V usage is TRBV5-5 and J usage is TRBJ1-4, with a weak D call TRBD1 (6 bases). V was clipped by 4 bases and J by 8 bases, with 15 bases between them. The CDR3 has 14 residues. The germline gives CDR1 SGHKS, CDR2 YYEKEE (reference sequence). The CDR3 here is CASSAMAGEEKLFF. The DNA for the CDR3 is TGTGCCAGCAGCGCGATGGCAGGGGAAGAAAAACTGTTTTTT.

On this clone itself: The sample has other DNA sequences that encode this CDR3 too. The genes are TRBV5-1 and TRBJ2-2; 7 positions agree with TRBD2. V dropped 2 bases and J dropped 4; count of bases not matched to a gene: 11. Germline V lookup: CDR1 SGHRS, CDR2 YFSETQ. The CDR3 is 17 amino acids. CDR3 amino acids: CASSFEWGLAGTGELFF. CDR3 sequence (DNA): TGCGCCAGCAGCTTCGAGTGGGGGTTAGCGGGCACCGGGGAGCTGTTTTTT.

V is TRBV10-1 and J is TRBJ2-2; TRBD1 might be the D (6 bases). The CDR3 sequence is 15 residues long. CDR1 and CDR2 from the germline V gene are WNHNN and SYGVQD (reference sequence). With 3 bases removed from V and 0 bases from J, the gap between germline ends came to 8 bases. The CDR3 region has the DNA TGCGCCAGCAGTGACGGACAGTCGAACACCGGGGAGCTGTTTTTT. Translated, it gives CASSDGQSNTGELFF.

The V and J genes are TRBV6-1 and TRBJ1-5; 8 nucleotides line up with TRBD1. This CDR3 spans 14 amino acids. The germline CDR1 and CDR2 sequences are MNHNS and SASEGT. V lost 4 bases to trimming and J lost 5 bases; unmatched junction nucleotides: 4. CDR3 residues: CASSADRAYQPQHF. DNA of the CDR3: TGTGCCAGCAGTGCGGACAGGGCTTATCAGCCCCAGCATTTT.

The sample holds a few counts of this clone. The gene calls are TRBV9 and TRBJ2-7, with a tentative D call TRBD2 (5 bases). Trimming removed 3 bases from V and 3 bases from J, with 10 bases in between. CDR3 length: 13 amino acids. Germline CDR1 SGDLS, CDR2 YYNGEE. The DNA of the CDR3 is TGTGCCAGCAGCGCTCTCGGGGACTACGAGCAGTACTTC. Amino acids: CASSALGDYEQYF.

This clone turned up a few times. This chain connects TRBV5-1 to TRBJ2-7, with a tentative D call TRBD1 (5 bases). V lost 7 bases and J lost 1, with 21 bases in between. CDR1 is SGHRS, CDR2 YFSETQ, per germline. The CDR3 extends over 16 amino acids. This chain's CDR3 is CASRPQGTVRSYEQYF. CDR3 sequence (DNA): TGCGCCAGCCGACCCCAGGGTACGGTACGATCCTACGAGCAGTACTTC. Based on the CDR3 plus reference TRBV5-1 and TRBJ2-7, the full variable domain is KAGVTQTPRYLIKTRGQQVTLSCSPISGHRSVSWYQQTPGQGLQFLFEYFSETQRNKGNFPGRFSGRQFSNSRSEMNVSTLELGDSALYLCASRPQGTVRSYEQYFGPGTRLTVT.

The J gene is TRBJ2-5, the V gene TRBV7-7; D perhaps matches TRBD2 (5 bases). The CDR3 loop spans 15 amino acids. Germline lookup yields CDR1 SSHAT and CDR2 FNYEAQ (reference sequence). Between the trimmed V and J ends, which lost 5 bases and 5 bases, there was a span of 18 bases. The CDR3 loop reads CASSPGVAPSETQYF. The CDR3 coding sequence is TGTGCCAGCAGCCCCGGGGTAGCGCCCTCCGAGACCCAGTACTTC.

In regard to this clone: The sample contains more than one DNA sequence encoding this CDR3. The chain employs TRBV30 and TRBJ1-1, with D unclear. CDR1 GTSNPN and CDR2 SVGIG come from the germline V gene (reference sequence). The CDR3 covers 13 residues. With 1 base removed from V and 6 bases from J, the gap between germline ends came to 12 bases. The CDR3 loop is CAWSERGIAEAFF. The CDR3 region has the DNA TGTGCCTGGAGTGAGAGAGGGATCGCTGAAGCTTTCTTT.

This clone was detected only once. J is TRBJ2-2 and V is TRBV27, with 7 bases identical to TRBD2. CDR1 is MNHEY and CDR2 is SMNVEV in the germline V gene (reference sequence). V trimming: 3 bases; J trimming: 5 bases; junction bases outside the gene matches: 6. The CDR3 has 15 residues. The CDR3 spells CASSFDGSGTGELFF. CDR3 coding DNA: TGTGCCAGCAGTTTCGATGGTAGCGGGACCGGGGAGCTGTTTTTT.

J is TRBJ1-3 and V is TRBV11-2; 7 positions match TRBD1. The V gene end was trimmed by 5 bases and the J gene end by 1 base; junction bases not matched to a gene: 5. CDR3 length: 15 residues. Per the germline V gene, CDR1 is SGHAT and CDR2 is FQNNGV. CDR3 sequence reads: CASSLGQTSGNTIYF. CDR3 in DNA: TGTGCCAGCAGCCTGGGACAGACTTCTGGAAACACCATATATTTT. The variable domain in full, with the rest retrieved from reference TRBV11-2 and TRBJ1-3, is EAGVAQSPRYKIIEKRQSVAFWCNPISGHATLYWYQQILGQGPKLLIQFQNNGVVDDSQLPKDRFSAERLKGVDSTLKIQPAKLEDSAVYLCASSLGQTSGNTIYFGEGSWLTVV.